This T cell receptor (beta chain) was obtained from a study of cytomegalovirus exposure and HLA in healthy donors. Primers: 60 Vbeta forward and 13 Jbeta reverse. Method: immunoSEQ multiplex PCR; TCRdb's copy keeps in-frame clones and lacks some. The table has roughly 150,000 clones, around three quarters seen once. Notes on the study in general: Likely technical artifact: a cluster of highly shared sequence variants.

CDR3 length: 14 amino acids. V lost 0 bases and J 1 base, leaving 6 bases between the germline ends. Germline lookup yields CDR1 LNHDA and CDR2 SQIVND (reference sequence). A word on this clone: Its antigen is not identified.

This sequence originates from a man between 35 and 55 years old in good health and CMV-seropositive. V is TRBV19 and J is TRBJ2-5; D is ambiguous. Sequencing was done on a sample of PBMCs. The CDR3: CASSIELIQETQYF. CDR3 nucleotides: TGTGCCAGTAGTATAGAACTAATCCAAGAGACCCAGTACTTC.